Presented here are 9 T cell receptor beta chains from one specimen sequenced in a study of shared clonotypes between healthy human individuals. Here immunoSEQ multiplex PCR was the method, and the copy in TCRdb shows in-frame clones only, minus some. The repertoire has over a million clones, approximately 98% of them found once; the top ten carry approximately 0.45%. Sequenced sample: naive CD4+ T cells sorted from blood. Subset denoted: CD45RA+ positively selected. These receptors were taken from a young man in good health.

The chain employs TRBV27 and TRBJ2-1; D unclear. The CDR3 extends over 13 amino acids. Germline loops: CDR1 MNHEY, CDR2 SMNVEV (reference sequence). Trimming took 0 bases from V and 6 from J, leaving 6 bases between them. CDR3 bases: TGTGCCAGCAGTTTATCCGGCGGCAATGAGCAGTTCTTC. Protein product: CASSLSGGNEQFF.

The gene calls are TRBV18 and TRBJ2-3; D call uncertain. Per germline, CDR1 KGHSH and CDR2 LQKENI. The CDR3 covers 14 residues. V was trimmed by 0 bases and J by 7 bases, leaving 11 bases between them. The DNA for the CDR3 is TGTGCCAGCTCACCACCTGGTCAGCCAAATACGCAGTATTTT. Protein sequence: CASSPPGQPNTQYF.

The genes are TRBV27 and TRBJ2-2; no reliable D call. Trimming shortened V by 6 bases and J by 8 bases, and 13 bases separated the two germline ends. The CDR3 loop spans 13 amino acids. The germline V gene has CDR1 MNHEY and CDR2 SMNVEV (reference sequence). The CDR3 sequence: CASSSLVGGELFF. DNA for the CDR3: TGTGCCAGCAGCTCGCTAGTCGGAGGGGAGCTGTTTTTT.

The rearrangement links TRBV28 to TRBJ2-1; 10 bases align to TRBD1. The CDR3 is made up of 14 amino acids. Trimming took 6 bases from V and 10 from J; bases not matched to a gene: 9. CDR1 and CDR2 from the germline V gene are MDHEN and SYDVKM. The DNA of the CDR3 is TGTGCCAGCAGGGGGACAGGGGTATCGGGAGAGCAGTTCTTC. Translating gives CASRGTGVSGEQFF. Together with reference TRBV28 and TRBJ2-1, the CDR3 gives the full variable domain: DVKVTQSSRYLVKRTGEKVFLECVQDMDHENMFWYRQDPGLGLRLIYFSYDVKMKEKGDIPEGYSVSREKKERFSLILESASTNQTSMYLCASRGTGVSGEQFFGPGTRLTVL.

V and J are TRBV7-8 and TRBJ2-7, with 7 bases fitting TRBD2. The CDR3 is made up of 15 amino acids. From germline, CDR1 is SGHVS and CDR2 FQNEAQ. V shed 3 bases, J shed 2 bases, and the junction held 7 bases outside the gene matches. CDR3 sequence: CASSFSGLFTYEQYF. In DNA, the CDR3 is TGTGCCAGCAGCTTTAGCGGGTTATTCACCTACGAGCAGTACTTC. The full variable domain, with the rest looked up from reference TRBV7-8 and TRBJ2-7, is GAGVSQSPRYKVAKRGQDVALRCDPISGHVSLFWYQQALGQGPEFLTYFQNEAQLDKSGLPSDRFFAERPEGSVSTLKIQRTQQEDSAVYLCASSFSGLFTYEQYFGPGTRLTVT.

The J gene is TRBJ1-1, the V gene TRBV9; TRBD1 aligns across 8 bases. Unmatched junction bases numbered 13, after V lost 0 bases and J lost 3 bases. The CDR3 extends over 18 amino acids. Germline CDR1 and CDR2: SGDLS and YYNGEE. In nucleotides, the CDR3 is TGTGCCAGCAGCGTAGGAGGGAGGGCAGGGGGCCGGCACACTGAAGCTTTCTTT. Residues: CASSVGGRAGGRHTEAFF.

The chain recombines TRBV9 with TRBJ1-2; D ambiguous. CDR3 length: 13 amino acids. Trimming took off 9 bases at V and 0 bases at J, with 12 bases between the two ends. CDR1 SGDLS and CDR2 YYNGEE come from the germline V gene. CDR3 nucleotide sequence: TGTGCCATGCTGCGGACTCCTAACTATGGCTACACCTTC. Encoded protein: CAMLRTPNYGYTF.

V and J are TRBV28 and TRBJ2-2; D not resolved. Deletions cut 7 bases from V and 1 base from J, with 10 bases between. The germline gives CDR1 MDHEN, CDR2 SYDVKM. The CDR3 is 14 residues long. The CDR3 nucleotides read TGTGCCAGCACCACTCCAGGGAACACCGGGGAGCTGTTTTTT. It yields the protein CASTTPGNTGELFF.

CDR3 in DNA: TGTGCCTGGAGTCCCCTCCCCGGGTCTGGAAACACCATATATTTT. This gives the protein CAWSPLPGSGNTIYF. The V gene is TRBV30, the J gene TRBJ1-3; no clear D gene. The CDR3 is 15 residues long. Trimming took 2 bases from V and 1 from J, leaving 12 bases between them. CDR1 and CDR2 (germline): GTSNPN, SVGIG (reference sequence).